These 9 T cell receptor beta chains share one sample of origin, sequenced in a study of CD8+CD57+ T cells in acquired aplastic anemia. Whoever was chosen for sequencing had shown CD8+CD57+ cell expansion by flow cytometry. CDR3 and TCR beta VDJ profiling relied on a genomic DNA template. From the reads, TCRdb called clonotypes with MiXCR, one entry per CDR3 protein. This sample has hundreds of thousands of distinct CDR3 sequences, with more than 25% found just once. Specimen: sorted CD4+, CD8+, or CD8+CD57+ T cells (not recorded which) from PBMCs. The receptors were gathered from a human donor with aplastic anemia.

This chain joins TRBV10-2 and TRBJ1-6; D possibly corresponds to TRBD1 (6 bases). The CDR3 loop spans 14 amino acids. V was clipped by 6 bases and J by 10 bases, with 16 bases between them. Per the germline V gene, CDR1 is WSHSY and CDR2 is SAAADI. The CDR3 sequence: CASSRGQLGSPLHF. CDR3 nucleotide sequence: TGCGCCAGCAGCCGGGGGCAGCTGGGGTCACCCCTCCACTTT.

In its sample, this clonotype was seen a few times. V and J are TRBV2 and TRBJ1-1; maybe TRBD1 (6 bases). This CDR3 comprises 14 residues. V was cut by 4 bases and J by 7 bases, with 16 bases left in between. Germline V lookup: CDR1 SNHLY, CDR2 FYNNEI. As DNA, the CDR3 is TGTGCCAGCAGTGGAGGGGGAAGTCTCGGTGAAGCTTTCTTT. Protein sequence: CASSGGGSLGEAFF.

This clonotype occurred many times. The rearrangement links TRBV7-9 to TRBJ2-1; tentative D call: TRBD1 (5 bases). Germline CDR1 and CDR2: SEHNR and FQNEAQ (reference sequence). The CDR3 runs to 11 residues. Trimming took off 6 bases at V and 7 bases at J, with 7 bases between the two ends. The CDR3 here is CASSRQNEQFF. The CDR3 DNA follows: TGTGCCAGCAGTCGACAGAATGAGCAGTTCTTC.

This chain uses TRBV7-6 with TRBJ2-5; no reliable D call. The V gene lost 5 bases and the J gene lost 4 bases, with 11 bases spanning the gap. Germline CDR1 and CDR2: SGHVS and FNYEAQ. This CDR3 has 13 residues. The CDR3 loop is CASSIWTAETQYF. The CDR3, as DNA: TGTGCCAGCAGCATCTGGACCGCAGAGACCCAGTACTTC.

This clonotype appeared many times. The chain recombines TRBV7-8 with TRBJ1-2; 9 bases agree with TRBD1. V was clipped by 10 bases and J by 8 bases; unmatched bases: 8. The germline V gene encodes CDR1 SGHVS and CDR2 FQNEAQ. This CDR3 has 12 amino acids. CDR3 nucleotide sequence: TGTGCCATCCGACAGGGGGTCGGGGGCTACACCTTC. Its protein product is CAIRQGVGGYTF.

About this clonotype itself: At one boundary the junction diverges from the germline segment, which might be a read error. The V call is TRBV2, the J call TRBJ2-2; 8 bases agree with TRBD2. Germline lookup yields CDR1 SNHLY and CDR2 FYNNEI. The CDR3 covers 15 residues. CDR3 bases: TGTGCCACCAGTGAGCGGGGGCGCAGCACCGGGGAGCTGTTTTTT. As protein: CATSERGRSTGELFF.

The chain joins TRBV20-1 to TRBJ2-2; D is possibly TRBD1 (5 bases). Trimming stripped 0 bases from V and 0 bases from J, with 11 bases between. The CDR3 is 16 amino acids. Germline assignment: CDR1 DFQATT and CDR2 SNEGSKA (reference sequence). The chain's CDR3 is CSAREGGAANTGELFF. CDR3 DNA sequence: TGCAGTGCTAGAGAGGGTGGGGCAGCGAACACCGGGGAGCTGTTTTTT.

This clonotype was seen more than once but under ten times. This rearrangement joins TRBV7-8 to TRBJ2-7, with D hard to call. The CDR3 extends over 13 amino acids. V shed 1 base and J shed 6 bases, with 10 bases lying between them. Germline lookup yields CDR1 SGHVS and CDR2 FQNEAQ. As DNA, the CDR3 is TGTGCCAGCAGCTTAGGCGGAAGCCGCGAGCAGTACGTC. It codes for CASSLGGSREQYV.

The chain links TRBV5-5 to TRBJ2-2; TRBD2 aligns across 9 bases. This CDR3 spans 16 amino acids. V lost 1 base and J lost 4; bases outside the gene matches: 5. Germline values: CDR1 SGHKS, CDR2 YYEKEE (reference sequence). CDR3 sequence reads: CASSLLAGVSTGELFF. The CDR3 nucleotides read TGTGCCAGCAGCTTGTTAGCGGGAGTATCCACCGGGGAGCTGTTTTTT.